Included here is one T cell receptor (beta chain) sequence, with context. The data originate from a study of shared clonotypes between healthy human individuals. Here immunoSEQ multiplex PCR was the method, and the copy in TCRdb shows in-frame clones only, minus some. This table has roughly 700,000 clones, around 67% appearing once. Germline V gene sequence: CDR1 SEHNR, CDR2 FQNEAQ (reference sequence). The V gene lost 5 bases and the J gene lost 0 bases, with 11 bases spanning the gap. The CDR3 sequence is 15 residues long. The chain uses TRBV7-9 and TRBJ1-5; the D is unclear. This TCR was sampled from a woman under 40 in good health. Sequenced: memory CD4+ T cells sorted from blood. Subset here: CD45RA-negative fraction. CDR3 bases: TGTGCCAGCAGCCAAGGCGGGTATAGCAATCAGCCCCAGCATTTT. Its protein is CASSQGGYSNQPQHF.